This TCR beta chain derives from a study of blood T cell repertoires in COVID-19. In the original analysis: From reference gene primer amplification, estimates of nucleated cell counts were derived. Libraries were prepared by immunoSEQ multiplex PCR; TCRdb keeps only in-frame clonotypes and omits some of them. V, J and clone size are taken as reported in that table, and D and trimming were inferred from the DNA itself. The data contain under 400,000 clones, 88% of them seen just once; the ten biggest clones take up 1%. The germline V gene encodes CDR1 SNHLY and CDR2 FYNNEI. V was shortened by 7 bases and J by 4 bases, with 11 bases between the two germline ends. The CDR3 consists of 13 residues.

The receptor's source is a woman aged 25 to 39 who had been exposed to COVID-19. The V and J genes are TRBV2 and TRBJ2-1; D call uncertain. The sample taken for sequencing was PBMCs or T cells enriched from blood (not recorded which). The chain's CDR3 is CASIEDGYNEQFF. The CDR3 DNA reads as TGTGCCAGCATAGAGGATGGATACAATGAGCAGTTCTTC.